The 14 T cell receptor beta chains in this list originate from one sample, sequenced in a study of shared clonotypes between healthy human individuals. As defined, naive CD8 cells were CD45RO-negative and positively selected for CCR7, with terminally differentiated effector memory CD45RA+ cells excluded. Using immunoSEQ multiplex PCR, the repertoire was profiled, and TCRdb retains in-frame clones only, with some absent. This table has millions of clones, about 95% appearing once. The source material was naive CD8+ T cells sorted from blood. These receptors were obtained from a man between 18 and 35 years old in good health.

The CDR3, as DNA: TGCGCCAGCAGTGAAGTGGGACAGGGGGTCGGAGGCTACACCTTC. This encodes CASSEVGQGVGGYTF. V gene TRBV10-2 combines with J gene TRBJ1-2; 11 bases are a match to TRBD1. From germline, CDR1 is WSHSY and CDR2 SAAADI. V lost 3 bases to trimming and J lost 8 bases; unmatched junction nucleotides: 8. This CDR3 region has 15 residues.

This clone was observed a single time. DNA for the CDR3: TGTGCCAATAGGGACGGGCCGAACACTGAAGCTTTCTTT. Residues: CANRDGPNTEAFF. The rearrangement uses TRBV19 and TRBJ1-1, with a tentative D call TRBD1 (5 bases). Trimming left V 10 bases short and J 1 base short, with 13 bases between. The CDR3 is 13 amino acids. CDR1 is LNHDA and CDR2 is SQIVND in the germline V gene (reference sequence).

The chain has TRBV11-2 and TRBJ2-5; D is uncertain. V was trimmed by 2 bases and J by 1 base, leaving 11 bases between them. This CDR3 has 15 amino acids. The V gene's germline CDR1 is SGHAT and CDR2 FQNNGV. The CDR3 protein is CASSLYLRAQETQYF. For the CDR3, the DNA is TGTGCCAGCAGCTTATATCTCAGAGCCCAAGAGACCCAGTACTTC.

This chain connects TRBV4-1 to TRBJ2-7, with D perhaps matching TRBD1 (6 bases). This CDR3 comprises 14 residues. Germline values: CDR1 MGHRA, CDR2 YSYEKL. V lost 3 bases and J 3 bases, leaving 12 bases between the germline ends. CDR3 protein: CASSQVQGFYEQYF. The DNA of the CDR3 is TGCGCCAGCAGCCAGGTACAGGGATTCTACGAGCAGTACTTC.

The rearrangement links TRBV7-2 to TRBJ2-7; no reliable D call. The CDR3 consists of 13 residues. Germline assignment: CDR1 SGHTA and CDR2 FQGNSA. V shed 4 bases and J shed 3 bases, with 10 bases lying between them. CDR3 protein: CASSYDPDYEQYF. In DNA, the CDR3 is TGTGCCAGCAGCTACGACCCGGACTACGAGCAGTACTTC.

This rearrangement joins TRBV30 to TRBJ1-1; D is possibly TRBD1 (6 bases). The ends were cut back, 3 bases at V and 1 base at J, with 9 bases in the middle. The CDR3 is made up of 13 amino acids. Germline V gene sequence: CDR1 GTSNPN, CDR2 SVGIG (reference sequence). The CDR3 protein is CAWRETGNTEAFF. Here the CDR3 DNA reads TGTGCCTGGAGAGAGACAGGGAACACTGAAGCTTTCTTT.

The chain couples TRBV30 to TRBJ1-1, with no clear D. This CDR3 is 12 amino acids long. Trimming cost V 2 bases and J 7 bases, with 11 bases left between them. In germline, CDR1 is GTSNPN, CDR2 SVGIG (reference sequence). The CDR3 loop is CAWSPVYSEAFF. For the CDR3, the DNA is TGTGCCTGGAGTCCTGTCTACAGTGAAGCTTTCTTT.

The rearrangement links TRBV10-2 to TRBJ2-7, with a possible D match to TRBD2 (5 bases). The V and J ends lost 6 bases and 7 bases respectively, with 10 bases between them. This CDR3 comprises 11 residues. Germline CDR1 reads WSHSY; CDR2 reads SAAADI. The CDR3 bases are TGCGCCAGCAGCGGCGGGCGGGAGCAGTACTTC. It codes for CASSGGREQYF.

V usage is TRBV2 and J usage is TRBJ1-2; no definite D call. The germline V gene encodes CDR1 SNHLY and CDR2 FYNNEI. The germline V and J ends were trimmed by 1 base and 3 bases, with 0 bases remaining between them. This CDR3 spans 11 amino acids. The CDR3 sequence: CASSEDYGYTF. The CDR3 DNA follows: TGTGCCAGCAGTGAAGACTATGGCTACACCTTC.

The chain joins TRBV28 to TRBJ2-7; the D gene is possibly TRBD2 (6 bases). CDR1 and CDR2 (germline): MDHEN, SYDVKM. CDR3 length: 14 amino acids. The germline V and J ends were trimmed by 6 bases and 0 bases, with 12 bases remaining between them. In DNA, the CDR3 is TGTGCCAGCAGGTACCGGGACTCCTCCTACGAGCAGTACTTC. It translates to CASRYRDSSYEQYF.

The J gene is TRBJ1-1, the V gene TRBV6-5; D might be TRBD1 (5 bases). The V end lost 4 bases, the J end lost 0 bases, and 9 bases lay between the germline ends. This CDR3 region has 14 residues. Germline V gene data show CDR1 as MNHEY and CDR2 as SVGAGI. CDR3 nucleotides: TGTGCCAGCAGTTCGCCGACAGTGAACACTGAAGCTTTCTTT. It specifies CASSSPTVNTEAFF.

A single count supports this clone. This chain connects TRBV7-9 to TRBJ2-4; D is ambiguous. Germline CDR1 SEHNR, CDR2 FQNEAQ (reference sequence). Trimming took off 4 bases at V and 7 bases at J, with 17 bases between the two ends. CDR3 length equals 15 residues. CDR3 residues: CASSSFASDPNIQYF. CDR3 nucleotides: TGTGCCAGCAGCTCCTTTGCGAGTGATCCGAACATTCAGTACTTC.

This chain links TRBV7-9 with TRBJ2-7; the match to TRBD1 covers 7 bases. CDR3 size: 15 residues. The ends lost 2 bases at V and 1 base at J; junction bases unmatched: 5. Looked up from germline, CDR1 is SEHNR and CDR2 is FQNEAQ (reference sequence). As DNA, the CDR3 is TGTGCCAGCAGCTTACCTACAGGGGTTTCCTACGAGCAGTACTTC. Encoded protein: CASSLPTGVSYEQYF.

The J gene is TRBJ2-1, the V gene TRBV7-9, with D possibly matching TRBD1 (6 bases). Germline lookup yields CDR1 SEHNR and CDR2 FQNEAQ (reference sequence). The CDR3 consists of 16 residues. V lost 3 bases and J lost 6, with 18 bases in between. The CDR3 reads CASSLPGQPSFNEQFF. The CDR3 DNA reads as TGTGCCAGCAGCTTGCCCGGACAGCCTTCTTTCAATGAGCAGTTCTTC.